Below are 22 T cell receptor beta chains sequenced from a single sample in a study of blood T cell repertoires in COVID-19. The repertoire was sequenced with immunoSEQ multiplex PCR; TCRdb's copy has only in-frame clones and lacks some. The sample yields about 90,000 clones, approximately 76% seen once. The sequenced material came from peripheral blood. The receptors shown here come from a man between 70 and 80 years old with acute or convalescent COVID-19.

The CDR3 sequence is CASSFRDRGHGYTF. DNA for the CDR3: TGTGCCAGCAGCTTCCGGGACAGGGGGCATGGCTACACCTTC. V and J are TRBV7-8 and TRBJ1-2; the match to TRBD1 covers 12 bases. V was clipped by 3 bases and J by 6 bases; unmatched bases: 2. Germline CDR1 and CDR2: SGHVS and FQNEAQ. The CDR3 spans 14 residues.

The chain recombines TRBV6-5 with TRBJ2-4; TRBD2 might be the D (5 bases). In germline, CDR1 is MNHEY, CDR2 SVGAGI. The CDR3 sequence is 16 residues long. Trimming left V 0 bases short and J 1 base short, with 10 bases between. CDR3 region: CASSYSDRGAKNIQYF. DNA for the CDR3: TGTGCCAGCAGTTACTCGGACCGCGGGGCCAAAAACATTCAGTACTTC.

This clone has more than one count but fewer than ten. The chain recombines TRBV2 with TRBJ1-4, with D maybe TRBD1 (5 bases). CDR1 is SNHLY, CDR2 FYNNEI, per germline. This CDR3 is built from 13 residues. With 4 bases removed from V and 8 bases from J, the gap between germline ends came to 11 bases. CDR3 region: CASSARVGEKLFF. CDR3 coding DNA: TGTGCCAGCAGTGCCAGGGTGGGGGAAAAACTGTTTTTT.

In this sample, this clone turned up a few times. The chain carries TRBV28 and TRBJ2-2; 9 positions match TRBD1. The J segment lost 5 bases and the V segment lost 6 bases, leaving 13 bases of the junction unmatched. Germline assignment: CDR1 MDHEN and CDR2 SYDVKM. The CDR3 has 17 residues. The CDR3, as DNA: TGTGCCAGCAGCCCCCTTGAGGGGACAGGGTGGACCGGGGAGCTGTTTTTT. Its translation: CASSPLEGTGWTGELFF.

The chain joins TRBV28 to TRBJ2-1; D gene unclear. V shed 3 bases and J shed 10 bases, with 19 bases lying between them. This CDR3 region has 15 residues. Looked up from germline, CDR1 is MDHEN and CDR2 is SYDVKM. The CDR3 reads CASSLGRSFGMEQFF. The CDR3, as DNA: TGTGCCAGCAGTTTGGGCAGGTCATTTGGTATGGAGCAGTTCTTC.

Concerning this clone: Other DNA sequences within the sample encode an identical CDR3. The chain couples TRBV18 to TRBJ2-7; the D is unclear. This CDR3 region has 13 residues. The V gene lost 2 bases and the J gene lost 1 base, with 6 bases spanning the gap. From germline, CDR1 is KGHSH and CDR2 LQKENI. This chain's CDR3 is CASSPGQSYEQYF. The DNA of the CDR3 is TGTGCCAGCTCACCAGGCCAGTCCTACGAGCAGTACTTC.

The chain carries TRBV7-9 and TRBJ1-2; no clear D. Germline CDR1 reads SEHNR; CDR2 reads FQNEAQ (reference sequence). Trimming pared 1 base from V and 7 bases from J, leaving 19 bases between. The CDR3 sequence is 16 residues long. The CDR3 protein is CASSLGGQGRVSGYTF. The CDR3 DNA reads as TGTGCCAGCAGCTTAGGAGGCCAAGGGAGAGTAAGTGGCTACACCTTC.

This rearrangement joins TRBV14 to TRBJ1-1, with D unclear. The germline V and J ends were trimmed by 2 bases and 6 bases, with 16 bases remaining between them. Germline-derived CDR1 and CDR2 are SGHDN and FVKESK. This CDR3 region has 15 residues. Here the CDR3 reads CASSQFILPSAEAFF. In nucleotides, the CDR3 is TGTGCCAGCAGCCAATTTATCCTGCCTTCGGCTGAAGCTTTCTTT.

CDR3 loop: CASRRQTTGTTEAFF. In DNA, the CDR3 is TGTGCCAGCAGACGCCAGACGACAGGGACCACTGAAGCTTTCTTT. This rearrangement joins TRBV28 to TRBJ1-1, with 7 bases identical to TRBD1. This CDR3 region has 15 residues. Trimming removed 6 bases from V and 4 bases from J; junction bases left unmatched: 11. From germline, CDR1 is MDHEN and CDR2 SYDVKM.

A few counts support this clone. The chain employs TRBV6-5 and TRBJ1-2; 10 bases are shared with TRBD1. This CDR3 spans 15 amino acids. The V gene's germline CDR1 is MNHEY and CDR2 SVGAGI. J lost 2 bases, V lost 5 bases, and 5 bases had no gene match. The CDR3 loop reads CASSLRTGGNYGYTF. The CDR3 nucleotides are TGTGCCAGCAGTCTCCGGACAGGGGGAAACTATGGCTACACCTTC.

The rearrangement joins TRBV19 to TRBJ1-2; 12 bases line up with TRBD1. The CDR3 runs 15 residues. CDR1 and CDR2 (germline): LNHDA, SQIVND (reference sequence). The V gene end was trimmed by 7 bases and the J gene end by 6 bases; junction bases not matched to a gene: 9. For the CDR3, the DNA is TGTGCCAGTACCTACGGGACAGGGGGCGAGGATGGCTACACCTTC. The encoded protein is CASTYGTGGEDGYTF. The complete variable domain, with remaining parts taken from reference TRBV19 and TRBJ1-2, reads DGGITQSPKYLFRKEGQNVTLSCEQNLNHDAMYWYRQDPGQGLRLIYYSQIVNDFQKGDIAEGYSVSREKKESFPLTVTSAQKNPTAFYLCASTYGTGGEDGYTFGSGTRLTVV.

This clone was observed a single time. The V gene is TRBV12-3 or TRBV12-4, the J gene TRBJ1-1, with 8 bases fitting TRBD1. The J segment lost 11 bases and the V segment lost 4 bases, leaving 9 bases of the junction unmatched. CDR3 size: 13 residues. The CDR3 loop is CASSWSGGSRAFF. CDR3 coding DNA: TGTGCCAGCAGTTGGTCAGGGGGCTCTAGGGCTTTCTTT.

V gene TRBV30 combines with J gene TRBJ2-3; TRBD1 is a possible D gene (6 bases). Trimming stripped 3 bases from V and 6 bases from J, with 13 bases between. Germline lookup yields CDR1 GTSNPN and CDR2 SVGIG (reference sequence). The length of the CDR3 is 13 residues. The CDR3 loop is CAWSLGARDTQYF. The DNA of the CDR3 is TGTGCCTGGAGCTTGGGGGCGAGGGATACGCAGTATTTT.

This rearrangement joins TRBV15 to TRBJ1-4, with D unresolved. This CDR3 has 15 residues. V was pared by 0 bases and J by 3 bases, with 8 bases between. In germline, CDR1 is LNHNV, CDR2 YYDKDF (reference sequence). The CDR3 region is CATSRDGRSNEKLFF. The CDR3 nucleotides read TGTGCCACCAGCAGAGATGGCAGATCTAATGAAAAACTGTTTTTT.

This clone showed up just a few times. The chain employs TRBV9 and TRBJ2-2, with TRBD1 identical over 9 bases. With 0 bases clipped from V and 8 bases from J, the junction kept 8 bases outside the gene matches. From germline, CDR1 is SGDLS and CDR2 YYNGEE. This CDR3 is 16 amino acids long. The CDR3 bases are TGTGCCAGCAGCGTAGGGACAGGGGCCTTTGGTGGGGAGCTGTTTTTT. Encoded protein: CASSVGTGAFGGELFF.

This chain links TRBV25-1 with TRBJ1-1; maybe TRBD1 (5 bases). This CDR3 has 13 amino acids. Between the trimmed V and J ends, which lost 8 bases and 1 base, there was a span of 11 bases. Germline V gene sequence: CDR1 MGHDK, CDR2 SYGVNS. The CDR3 is CASSFRGNTEAFF. The CDR3 DNA follows: TGTGCCAGCTCCTTTAGGGGGAACACTGAAGCTTTCTTT.

This chain uses TRBV9 with TRBJ2-2; TRBD1 is a possible D gene (5 bases). Germline CDR1 and CDR2: SGDLS and YYNGEE. V was trimmed by 0 bases and J by 3 bases, leaving 9 bases between them. CDR3 length: 15 residues. DNA for the CDR3: TGTGCCAGCAGCGTAGGGGGCAGCTACACCGGGGAGCTGTTTTTT. This sequence encodes CASSVGGSYTGELFF.

For the CDR3, the DNA is TGTGCCAGTAGTCCCCCGGGACTGGGGGTAGATACGCAGTATTTT. Its translation is CASSPPGLGVDTQYF. The chain joins TRBV19 to TRBJ2-3, with D tentatively TRBD2 (6 bases). Germline CDR1 is LNHDA and CDR2 is SQIVND (reference sequence). V was trimmed by 5 bases and J by 5 bases, leaving 17 bases between them. The CDR3 is made up of 15 amino acids.

The chain is built from TRBV4-1 and TRBJ1-1, with D perhaps matching TRBD1 (5 bases). Germline CDR1 reads MGHRA; CDR2 reads YSYEKL. With 4 bases removed from V and 5 bases from J, the gap between germline ends came to 11 bases. The CDR3 covers 13 residues. CDR3 amino acids: CASSPGTGTEAFF. Here the CDR3 DNA reads TGCGCCAGCAGCCCTGGGACTGGGACTGAAGCTTTCTTT.

This sequence joins TRBV6-1 and TRBJ2-2, with 7 bases fitting TRBD1. This CDR3 has 17 residues. J gave up 6 bases and V 0 bases, and 10 bases lay outside the gene matches. Germline assignment: CDR1 MNHNS and CDR2 SASEGT. The CDR3 loop reads CASSEAWAQGRSGELFF. As DNA, the CDR3 is TGTGCCAGCAGTGAAGCCTGGGCACAGGGGCGATCCGGGGAGCTGTTTTTT.

Comment on this clone: At one end the junction does not follow the germline gene, possibly because of a read error. The gene calls are TRBV4-1 and TRBJ1-2; 9 nucleotides match TRBD1. Looked up from germline, CDR1 is MGHRA and CDR2 is YSYEKL. The CDR3 spans 14 residues. The CDR3 DNA reads as TGCGCCAGCAGCCAAATTCTGGGACAGGGCCTAAACGCCTTC. It specifies CASSQILGQGLNAF.

The sample holds a few counts of this clone. The chain is built from TRBV9 and TRBJ2-3; weak D call: TRBD2 (6 bases). Germline-derived CDR1 and CDR2 are SGDLS and YYNGEE. The CDR3 sequence is 14 residues long. V was pared by 0 bases and J by 6 bases, with 11 bases between. This chain's CDR3 is CASSVGSGPDTQYF. The CDR3 bases are TGTGCCAGCAGCGTAGGTAGCGGCCCTGATACGCAGTATTTT.